The 20 T cell receptor beta chains below were found in one sample sequenced in a study of T cells in Graves' hyperthyroidism and ophthalmopathy. The investigators amplified TCR beta CDR3 regions from RNA transcripts. The study used the HTBI primer set for a first-round RT-PCR of the TCR CDR3. MiXCR, run by TCRdb on the multiplex PCR reads, gives a single entry per CDR3 protein. The sample includes about 610,000 distinct CDR3 sequences, roughly 14% of them seen just once. Sequenced material: blood. These receptors were taken from a woman aged 40 to 55 with Graves' ophthalmopathy.

This clonotype was found many times. The rearrangement uses TRBV28 and TRBJ2-7; the D gene is possibly TRBD1 (6 bases). There are 13 residues in the CDR3. Trimming left V 1 base short and J 11 bases short, with 15 bases between. Per the germline V gene, CDR1 is MDHEN and CDR2 is SYDVKM. The CDR3 region has the DNA TGTGCCAGCAGTTTATCCGGGACACCTCGGGAGTACTTC. This translates into CASSLSGTPREYF.

This clonotype was observed at least ten times. The chain is built from TRBV25-1 and TRBJ2-7; no clear D. The CDR3 runs 14 residues. Looked up from germline, CDR1 is MGHDK and CDR2 is SYGVNS. V dropped 4 bases and J dropped 2 bases, with 12 bases sitting between them. In DNA form, the CDR3 reads TGTGCCAGCAGTGGACTTGGTGGTACCTACGAGCAGTACTTC. Protein product: CASSGLGGTYEQYF.

This clonotype was observed a single time. The chain links TRBV18 to TRBJ2-2; 7 bases are shared with TRBD1. Germline loops: CDR1 KGHSH, CDR2 LQKENI. The V gene end was trimmed by 3 bases and the J gene end by 3 bases; junction bases not matched to a gene: 1. This CDR3 has 14 amino acids. CDR3 DNA sequence: TGTGCCAGCTCACCTCAGGGGGACACCGGGGAGCTGTTTTTT. As protein: CASSPQGDTGELFF.

There are many counts of this clonotype. V and J are TRBV28 and TRBJ1-5; 10 bases map to TRBD1. V lost 5 bases, J lost 5 bases, and 9 bases stayed unmatched. The CDR3 is 16 amino acids. Germline-derived CDR1 and CDR2 are MDHEN and SYDVKM. This CDR3 reads CASSHRDRGSDQPQHF. The CDR3 coding sequence is TGTGCCAGCAGTCACCGGGACAGGGGTTCGGATCAGCCCCAGCATTTT. The variable domain in full, with the rest retrieved from reference TRBV28 and TRBJ1-5, is DVKVTQSSRYLVKRTGEKVFLECVQDMDHENMFWYRQDPGLGLRLIYFSYDVKMKEKGDIPEGYSVSREKKERFSLILESASTNQTSMYLCASSHRDRGSDQPQHFGDGTRLSIL.

This clonotype was seen repeatedly, ten times or more. This chain connects TRBV10-2 to TRBJ2-7, with 7 bases aligning to TRBD2. From germline, CDR1 is WSHSY and CDR2 SAAADI. The CDR3 sequence is 16 residues long. Trimming removed 0 bases from V and 0 bases from J; junction bases left unmatched: 5. The CDR3 DNA is TGCGCCAGCAGTGAGTCCTGGCTAGCGGCCTCCTACGAGCAGTACTTC. Translation: CASSESWLAASYEQYF.

Worth noting for this clonotype: One end of the junction fails to match germline, which may point to a read error. The chain combines TRBV11-1 with TRBJ2-2, with TRBD1 matching over 8 bases. The germline CDR1 and CDR2 sequences are SGHAT and FQDESV (reference sequence). CDR3 size: 17 residues. CDR3 nucleotide sequence: TGTGCCAGCAGCTTAGTGCTGGGACAGGCGAACGCCGGGGAGCTGTTTTTT. Its protein product is CASSLVLGQANAGELFF.

This clonotype was seen many times. The chain joins TRBV25-1 to TRBJ2-7; possibly TRBD2 for D (7 bases). This CDR3 has 17 amino acids. Germline CDR1 and CDR2: MGHDK and SYGVNS. The germline V and J ends were trimmed by 3 bases and 0 bases, with 18 bases remaining between them. The CDR3 loop reads CASSEGGGGSSSYEQYF. In DNA, the CDR3 is TGTGCCAGCAGTGAGGGGGGCGGGGGTTCAAGCTCCTACGAGCAGTACTTC.

The chain joins TRBV12-3 or TRBV12-4 to TRBJ2-7, with D hard to call. The CDR3 sequence is 12 residues long. V was shortened by 4 bases and J by 5 bases, with 9 bases between the two germline ends. This chain's CDR3 is CASSWIGDEQYF. The CDR3 region has the DNA TGTGCCAGCAGTTGGATTGGGGACGAGCAGTACTTC.

In its sample, this clonotype was seen many times. The genes are TRBV19 and TRBJ1-1; 7 bases agree with TRBD1. V lost 7 bases, J lost 0 bases, and 5 bases stayed unmatched. There are 14 residues in the CDR3. CDR1 is LNHDA and CDR2 is SQIVND in the germline V gene (reference sequence). CDR3 loop: CASTRTGMNTEAFF. CDR3 sequence (DNA): TGTGCCAGTACCCGGACAGGTATGAACACTGAAGCTTTCTTT.

This clonotype was seen a few times. This chain connects TRBV4-2 to TRBJ1-1; D is unclear. Trimming shortened V by 4 bases and J by 1 base, and 22 bases separated the two germline ends. The germline CDR1 and CDR2 sequences are LGHNA and YNFKEQ. This CDR3 comprises 18 residues. The CDR3: CASSPNLIGWGENTEAFF. The CDR3 DNA follows: TGTGCCAGCAGCCCTAACCTGATCGGCTGGGGAGAGAACACTGAAGCTTTCTTT.

This clonotype occurred many times. The V and J genes are TRBV20-1 and TRBJ2-7; 7 nucleotides agree with TRBD2. This CDR3 has 14 residues. V was clipped by 3 bases and J by 4 bases; unmatched bases: 9. The germline V gene has CDR1 DFQATT and CDR2 SNEGSKA (reference sequence). CDR3 residues: CSASEAGRLYEQYF. CDR3 sequence (DNA): TGCAGTGCTAGTGAAGCGGGAAGGCTTTACGAGCAGTACTTC.

This rearrangement joins TRBV4-1 to TRBJ2-4; 10 bases are shared with TRBD2. This CDR3 region has 13 residues. V lost 1 base, J lost 11 bases, and 2 bases stayed unmatched. In germline, CDR1 is MGHRA, CDR2 YSYEKL. CDR3 in amino acids: CASSQGGLAVQYF. The CDR3 nucleotides read TGCGCCAGCAGCCAAGGAGGACTAGCGGTTCAGTACTTC.

This clonotype has at least ten counts. This sequence joins TRBV7-2 and TRBJ1-1, with a weak D call TRBD1 (6 bases). The CDR3 covers 13 residues. Trimming stripped 1 base from V and 8 bases from J, with 11 bases between. Germline V gene data show CDR1 as SGHTA and CDR2 as FQGNSA. The CDR3 here is CASSLVTRGEAFF. The CDR3, as DNA: TGTGCCAGCAGCTTAGTGACCAGGGGAGAAGCTTTCTTT.

This clonotype has more than one count but fewer than ten. The rearrangement uses TRBV24-1 and TRBJ1-4, with D maybe TRBD1 (5 bases). V was cut by 12 bases and J by 8 bases, with 15 bases left in between. The germline gives CDR1 KGHDR, CDR2 SFDVKD. This CDR3 spans 12 amino acids. CDR3 nucleotides: TGTGCCGTCGGGACGCCAGGCGAAAAACTGTTTTTT. Translation: CAVGTPGEKLFF.

The sample holds many counts of this clonotype. The V and J genes are TRBV20-1 and TRBJ2-4; D may be TRBD1 or TRBD2 (6 bases each). CDR3 length: 14 residues. Trimming left V 8 bases short and J 4 bases short, with 18 bases between. Per germline, CDR1 DFQATT and CDR2 SNEGSKA (reference sequence). For the CDR3, the DNA is TGCAGTATCCCAGGGACTGGGACAAAAAACATTCAGTACTTC. Protein sequence: CSIPGTGTKNIQYF.

This clonotype was detected ten times or more. This chain connects TRBV29-1 to TRBJ2-7, with D possibly TRBD1 on 5 matching bases. CDR1 SQVTM and CDR2 ANQGSEA come from the germline V gene. The CDR3 sequence is 12 residues long. V dropped 4 bases and J dropped 6 bases, with 13 bases sitting between them. This chain's CDR3 is CSVARGESEQYF. As DNA, the CDR3 is TGCAGCGTTGCTAGGGGTGAGAGCGAGCAGTACTTC.

This clonotype was seen more than once but under ten times. This sequence joins TRBV5-1 and TRBJ1-3; D is uncertain. The ends were cut back, 5 bases at V and 0 bases at J, with 9 bases in the middle. This CDR3 has 14 amino acids. CDR1 and CDR2 (germline): SGHRS, YFSETQ. The CDR3 DNA reads TGCGCCAGCAGTCCGGCCCTCTCTGGAAACACCATATATTTT. It encodes CASSPALSGNTIYF.

This rearrangement joins TRBV7-9 to TRBJ1-1, with a weak D call TRBD1 (6 bases). Germline assignment: CDR1 SEHNR and CDR2 FQNEAQ (reference sequence). CDR3 size: 13 residues. V was shortened by 5 bases and J by 7 bases, with 14 bases between the two germline ends. The CDR3 nucleotides read TGTGCCAGCAGCACCGGACAGTCTTATGAAGCTTTCTTT. Encoded protein: CASSTGQSYEAFF.

This clonotype was seen just once. V gene TRBV18 combines with J gene TRBJ2-7; D is unresolved. V dropped 2 bases and J dropped 3 bases, with 14 bases sitting between them. The germline V gene has CDR1 KGHSH and CDR2 LQKENI. The CDR3 length is 15 residues. The CDR3 here is CASSPGQQTLYEQYF. The CDR3, as DNA: TGTGCCAGCTCACCAGGGCAGCAAACGCTCTACGAGCAGTACTTC.

In this sample, this clonotype turned up many times. The DNA for the CDR3 is TGTGCCAGCAGCCAGGGACTAGCGGGTCCCGAGCAGTACTTC. It is translated as CASSQGLAGPEQYF. The V gene is TRBV12-3 or TRBV12-4, the J gene TRBJ2-7; 12 nucleotides line up with TRBD2. The CDR3 sequence is 14 residues long. J gave up 6 bases and V 6 bases, and 6 bases lay outside the gene matches.